Detailed here is one T cell receptor beta chain. Its target is unknown. The data were obtained in a study of response to subunit inactivated influenza vaccine. The CDR3 contains 16 residues. V trimming: 1 base; J trimming: 10 bases; junction bases outside the gene matches: 16. Per the germline V gene, CDR1 is DFQATT and CDR2 is SNEGSKA (reference sequence). TCRdb redid the calling of the RT-PCR reads with MiXCR, one entry per CDR3 protein. The data show about 800,000 distinct CDR3 sequences, less than 25% seen once. Study-wide results and limits: A suggestion made by the authors is that each seasonal influenza vaccination recruits few new T cells.

Sequencing was performed on PBMCs from blood, taken 5 to 6 days after vaccination. The chain recombines TRBV20-1 with TRBJ2-3; 8 bases fit TRBD2. This clonotype was sampled from a man aged 50 to 59 who received an inactivated influenza vaccine. DNA for the CDR3: TGCAGTGCTAGAGCCGTTCTTGCGGGGGGTAAAACTTCGCAGTATTTT. Encoded protein: CSARAVLAGGKTSQYF.